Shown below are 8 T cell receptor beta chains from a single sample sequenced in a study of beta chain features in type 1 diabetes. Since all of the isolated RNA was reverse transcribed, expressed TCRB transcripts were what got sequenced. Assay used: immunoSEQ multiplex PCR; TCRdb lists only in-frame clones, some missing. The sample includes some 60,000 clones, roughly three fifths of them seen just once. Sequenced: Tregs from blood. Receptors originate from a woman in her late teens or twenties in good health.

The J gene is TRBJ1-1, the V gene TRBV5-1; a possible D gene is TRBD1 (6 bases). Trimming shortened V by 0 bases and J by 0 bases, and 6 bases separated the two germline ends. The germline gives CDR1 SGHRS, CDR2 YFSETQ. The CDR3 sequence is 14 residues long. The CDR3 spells CASSLEGVNTEAFF. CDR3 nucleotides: TGCGCCAGCAGCTTGGAGGGGGTGAACACTGAAGCTTTCTTT.

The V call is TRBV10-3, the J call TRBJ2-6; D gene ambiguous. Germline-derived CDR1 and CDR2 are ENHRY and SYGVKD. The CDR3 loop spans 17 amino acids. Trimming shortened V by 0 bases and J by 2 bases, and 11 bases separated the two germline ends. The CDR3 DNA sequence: TGTGCCATCAGTGAGTCCGGCCCCCAGGCTGGGGCCAACGTCCTGACTTTC. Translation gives CAISESGPQAGANVLTF.

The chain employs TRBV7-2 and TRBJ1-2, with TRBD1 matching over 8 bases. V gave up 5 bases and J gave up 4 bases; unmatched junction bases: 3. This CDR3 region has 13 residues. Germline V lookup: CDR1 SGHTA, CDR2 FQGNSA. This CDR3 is CASSADRGYGYTF. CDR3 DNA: TGTGCCAGCAGCGCAGACAGGGGCTATGGCTACACCTTC.

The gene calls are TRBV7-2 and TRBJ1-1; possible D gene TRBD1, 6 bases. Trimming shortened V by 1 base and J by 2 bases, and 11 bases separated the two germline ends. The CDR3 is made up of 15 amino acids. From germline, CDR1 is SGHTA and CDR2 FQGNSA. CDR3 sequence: CASSLVARGNTEAFF. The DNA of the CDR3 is TGTGCCAGCAGCTTAGTGGCCAGGGGTAACACTGAAGCTTTCTTT.

The CDR3: CASSSGTYNEQFF. The DNA of the CDR3 is TGTGCCAGCAGCTCCGGGACTTACAATGAGCAGTTCTTC. V and J are TRBV7-2 and TRBJ2-1; TRBD2 is a possible D gene (6 bases). The length of the CDR3 is 13 residues. Trimming took 4 bases from V and 4 from J, leaving 8 bases between them. Germline V gene lookup returns CDR1 SGHTA and CDR2 FQGNSA. Drawing the rest from reference TRBV7-2 and TRBJ2-1, the complete variable domain is GAGVSQSPSNKVTEKGKDVELRCDPISGHTALYWYRQSLGQGLEFLIYFQGNSAPDKSGLPSDRFSAERTGGSVSTLTIQRTQQEDSAVYLCASSSGTYNEQFFGPGTRLTVL.

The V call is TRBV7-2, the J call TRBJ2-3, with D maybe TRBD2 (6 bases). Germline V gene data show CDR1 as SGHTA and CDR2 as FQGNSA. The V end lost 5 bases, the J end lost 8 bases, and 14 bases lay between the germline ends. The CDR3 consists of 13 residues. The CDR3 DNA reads TGTGCCAGCAGCCCGGACTATCCGGGTACGCAGTATTTT. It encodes CASSPDYPGTQYF.

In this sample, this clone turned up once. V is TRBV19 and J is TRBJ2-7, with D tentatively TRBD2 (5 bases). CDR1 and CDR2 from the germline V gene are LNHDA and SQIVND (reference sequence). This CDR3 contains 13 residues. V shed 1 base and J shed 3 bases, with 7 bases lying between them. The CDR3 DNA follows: TGTGCCAGTAGTATAGTTGAGGGCTACGAGCAGTACTTC. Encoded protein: CASSIVEGYEQYF.

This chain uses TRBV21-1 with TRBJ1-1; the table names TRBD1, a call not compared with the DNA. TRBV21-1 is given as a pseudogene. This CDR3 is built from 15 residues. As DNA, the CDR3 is TGTGCCAGCAGCGCTCGTGACAGGTTTACCACTGAAGCTTTCTTT. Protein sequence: CASSARDRFTTEAFF.